This T cell receptor beta chain was obtained from a study of beta chain features in type 1 diabetes. Study observations and caveats: People with Type 1 diabetes carried modestly yet significantly shorter TCRB CDR3s in all four CD4+ subsets.

Germline V gene lookup returns CDR1 LNHDA and CDR2 SQIVND (reference sequence). Trimming at V came to 7 bases and at J to 8 bases, leaving 10 bases not matched to a gene. This CDR3 is 14 amino acids long. The table lists this clone with a few counts. No antigen is known for it. Every isolated RNA sample was fully reverse transcribed, so sequencing captured expressed TCRB transcripts. Generated by immunoSEQ multiplex PCR, the TCRdb table keeps only in-frame clones and is missing some. This table has about 270,000 clones, 11% to 15% appearing once. On average, the one heparinised blood draw given by each donor was approximately 0.12 L.

The chain uses TRBV19 and TRBJ1-3, with 8 nucleotides matching TRBD1. Sequences were obtained from naive CD4+ T cells from blood. The source of this sequence is a woman aged 40 to 49 in good health. CDR3 protein: CASNSRDRTDTIYF. Written as DNA, the CDR3 is TGTGCCAGTAACTCCAGGGACAGGACGGACACCATATATTTT.